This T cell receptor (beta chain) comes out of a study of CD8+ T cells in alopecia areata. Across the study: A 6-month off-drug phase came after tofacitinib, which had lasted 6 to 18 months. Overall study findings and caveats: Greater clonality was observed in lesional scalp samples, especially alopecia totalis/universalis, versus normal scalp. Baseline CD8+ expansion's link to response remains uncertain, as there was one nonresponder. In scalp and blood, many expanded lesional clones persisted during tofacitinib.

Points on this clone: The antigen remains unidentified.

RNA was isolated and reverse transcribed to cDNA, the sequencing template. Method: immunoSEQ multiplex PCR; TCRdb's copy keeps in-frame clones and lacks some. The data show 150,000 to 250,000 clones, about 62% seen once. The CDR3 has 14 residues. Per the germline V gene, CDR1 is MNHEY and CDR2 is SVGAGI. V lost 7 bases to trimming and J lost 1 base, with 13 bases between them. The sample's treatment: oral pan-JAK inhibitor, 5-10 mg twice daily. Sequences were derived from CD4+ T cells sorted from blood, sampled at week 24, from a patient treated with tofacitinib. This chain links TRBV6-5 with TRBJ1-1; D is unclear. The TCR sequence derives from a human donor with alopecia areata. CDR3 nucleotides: TGTGCCAGCACTCCTCGTTCCAGGAACACTGAAGCTTTCTTT. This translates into CASTPRSRNTEAFF.